This TCR beta chain is drawn from a study of shared clonotypes between healthy human individuals. General study points: Sampling involved blood alone; tissue repertoires likely differ. Non-shared clonotypes displayed generation probabilities falling below those of clonotypes present in all four donors. Generally, estimated richness proved larger in naive subsets than it did in memory subsets.

Sequencing used immunoSEQ multiplex PCR; TCRdb keeps in-frame clones, though not all of them. The profile shows approximately 530,000 clones, roughly 95% of them singletons. Germline V gives CDR1 SGHAT, CDR2 FQDESV (reference sequence). This CDR3 has 15 residues. The ends lost 6 bases at V and 12 bases at J; junction bases unmatched: 8. On this clone: Antigen specificity is unknown.

This clonotype was obtained from a woman aged 25 to 39 in good health. Sequencing was carried out using naive CD4+ T cells sorted from blood. Subset meaning: CD45RA+ positively selected. The gene calls are TRBV11-1 and TRBJ2-1; 16 bases line up with TRBD2. The CDR3 loop reads CASRLGLAGGWGQFF. The CDR3 nucleotides read TGTGCCAGCAGACTGGGACTAGCGGGAGGGTGGGGGCAGTTCTTC.